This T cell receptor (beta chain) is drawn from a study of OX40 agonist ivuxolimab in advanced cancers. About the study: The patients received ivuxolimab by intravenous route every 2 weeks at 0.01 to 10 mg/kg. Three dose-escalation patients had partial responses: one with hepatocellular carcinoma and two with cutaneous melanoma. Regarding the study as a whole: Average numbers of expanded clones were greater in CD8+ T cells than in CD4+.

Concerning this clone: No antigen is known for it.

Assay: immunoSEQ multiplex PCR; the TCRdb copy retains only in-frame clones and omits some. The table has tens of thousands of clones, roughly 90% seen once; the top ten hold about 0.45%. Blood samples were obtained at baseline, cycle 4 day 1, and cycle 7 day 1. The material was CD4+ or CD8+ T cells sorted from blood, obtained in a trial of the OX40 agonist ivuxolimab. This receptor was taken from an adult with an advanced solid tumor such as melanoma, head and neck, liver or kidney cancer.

CDR3 sequence reads: CATSLDRGSYEQYF. The CDR3 region has the DNA TGTGCCACCAGTCTAGACAGGGGAAGTTACGAGCAGTACTTC. The chain has TRBV15 and TRBJ2-7, with 8 bases aligning to TRBD1. This CDR3 region has 14 residues. The junction had 8 bases not matched to a gene; V was cut back by 6 bases and J by 4 bases. The germline V gene has CDR1 LNHNV and CDR2 YYDKDF (reference sequence).